Below, 24 T cell receptor beta chains from the same sample are listed, as sequenced in a study of Ad26.COV2.S vaccination and SARS-CoV-2 variants. TCRdb's table, derived via immunoSEQ multiplex PCR, lists solely in-frame clones and lacks some. The table has 500,000 or so clones, around nine tenths seen once. Treatment meaning: some 20 received Ad26.COV2.S at low or high dose, single or two shots; about 5 received placebo; per-sample allocation not given. Samples analyzed were those drawn on day 63 after the first vaccine or placebo injection. The sample in question was peripheral blood, obtained in a trial of Ad26.COV2.S vaccine versus placebo. The origin of the receptors is a person aged 18-65 years who received the Ad26.COV2.S COVID-19 vaccine or a placebo.

The J gene is TRBJ2-7, the V gene TRBV7-9; D is possibly TRBD1 or TRBD2 (5 bases each). The germline V and J ends were trimmed by 5 bases and 0 bases, with 17 bases remaining between them. The germline V gene has CDR1 SEHNR and CDR2 FQNEAQ (reference sequence). This CDR3 is built from 16 residues. Here the CDR3 reads CASSLLSGTHSYEQYF. The CDR3 DNA is TGTGCCAGCAGCCTGCTATCCGGGACCCACTCCTACGAGCAGTACTTC.

This clone was seen only once. The CDR3 loop is CASSFPGQGNNEQFF. CDR3 sequence (DNA): TGTGCCAGTAGTTTCCCGGGACAGGGAAACAATGAGCAGTTCTTC. This rearrangement joins TRBV19 to TRBJ2-1; 9 bases fit TRBD1. This CDR3 contains 15 residues. The junction had 7 bases not matched to a gene; V was cut back by 5 bases and J by 5 bases. Germline values: CDR1 LNHDA, CDR2 SQIVND (reference sequence).

Notes on this clone: The identical CDR3 is also encoded by other nucleotide sequences in the sample. The CDR3 reads CASSPGNYGYTF. The DNA of the CDR3 is TGTGCCAGCAGCCCGGGGAACTATGGCTACACCTTC. The V gene is TRBV28, the J gene TRBJ1-2; D remains unclear. In germline, CDR1 is MDHEN, CDR2 SYDVKM. V lost 6 bases and J 2 bases, leaving 7 bases between the germline ends. The CDR3 runs 12 residues.

The chain couples TRBV6-4 to TRBJ2-2, with D hard to call. The CDR3 spans 13 residues. The germline V and J ends were trimmed by 5 bases and 7 bases, with 11 bases remaining between them. Germline-derived CDR1 and CDR2 are MRHNA and SNTAGT. CDR3 nucleotide sequence: TGTGCCAGCAGTAAGGAGCTTTTCGGGGAGCTGTTTTTT. Translated: CASSKELFGELFF.

The V gene is TRBV7-2, the J gene TRBJ2-1; either TRBD1 or TRBD2 may supply D (5 bases each). This CDR3 region has 15 residues. Looked up from germline, CDR1 is SGHTA and CDR2 is FQGNSA. Trimming took 0 bases from V and 7 from J, leaving 13 bases between them. The CDR3, as DNA: TGTGCCAGCAGCTTAGCGCCGGGACGGACAAATGAGCAGTTCTTC. Protein sequence: CASSLAPGRTNEQFF. Full variable domain (outside the CDR3, taken from reference TRBV7-2 and TRBJ2-1): GAGVSQSPSNKVTEKGKDVELRCDPISGHTALYWYRQSLGQGLEFLIYFQGNSAPDKSGLPSDRFSAERTGGSVSTLTIQRTQQEDSAVYLCASSLAPGRTNEQFFGPGTRLTVL.

The chain carries TRBV18 and TRBJ1-4; D remains unclear. The CDR3 consists of 14 residues. Trimming shortened V by 6 bases and J by 6 bases, and 14 bases separated the two germline ends. CDR1 and CDR2 from the germline V gene are KGHSH and LQKENI. This CDR3 reads CASSPSGRDEKLFF. Here the CDR3 DNA reads TGTGCCAGCTCCCCCTCGGGCAGAGATGAAAAACTGTTTTTT.

V and J are TRBV19 and TRBJ1-1; 8 bases line up with TRBD1. The J segment lost 1 base and the V segment lost 4 bases, leaving 5 bases of the junction unmatched. The CDR3 extends over 15 amino acids. Germline V gene sequence: CDR1 LNHDA, CDR2 SQIVND (reference sequence). CDR3 in DNA: TGTGCCAGTAGTACGAGGACAGGGTGGAACACTGAAGCTTTCTTT. It codes for CASSTRTGWNTEAFF.

V gene TRBV28 combines with J gene TRBJ2-5; D unclear. Looked up from germline, CDR1 is MDHEN and CDR2 is SYDVKM. The CDR3 loop spans 12 amino acids. V was shortened by 7 bases and J by 5 bases, with 11 bases between the two germline ends. The CDR3 sequence is CASNSPQETQYF. Written as DNA, the CDR3 is TGTGCCAGCAACTCCCCGCAGGAGACCCAGTACTTC.

V is TRBV2 and J is TRBJ2-5, with 7 bases matching TRBD1. J gave up 4 bases and V 8 bases, and 7 bases lay outside the gene matches. The germline CDR1 and CDR2 sequences are SNHLY and FYNNEI. The CDR3 consists of 13 residues. CDR3 coding DNA: TGTGCCAGCGACCGGGACAGTGGAGAGACCCAGTACTTC. This gives the protein CASDRDSGETQYF.

The rearrangement links TRBV2 to TRBJ1-1; 8 bases are shared with TRBD1. The CDR3 totals 12 residues. Germline V gives CDR1 SNHLY, CDR2 FYNNEI. The V and J ends lost 6 bases and 10 bases, in that order; junction bases with no gene match: 7. The CDR3 here is CASSFLGQAAFF. The CDR3 bases are TGTGCCAGCAGCTTCCTGGGACAGGCAGCTTTCTTT.

This clone was counted a single time. The CDR3 sequence is CASSQGRQGSDTQYF. The CDR3 DNA is TGCGCCAGCAGCCAGGGCCGACAGGGGTCAGATACGCAGTATTTT. The J gene is TRBJ2-3, the V gene TRBV4-3, with 8 bases fitting TRBD1. The CDR3 totals 15 residues. Germline V lookup: CDR1 LGHNA, CDR2 YSLEER. Trimming took 3 bases from V and 4 from J; bases not matched to a gene: 6.

J is TRBJ1-3 and V is TRBV5-1; the D gene is possibly TRBD1 (6 bases). The CDR3 sequence is 16 residues long. Germline values: CDR1 SGHRS, CDR2 YFSETQ. The germline V and J ends were trimmed by 3 bases and 0 bases, with 13 bases remaining between them. CDR3 in DNA: TGCGCCAGCAGCTCCTCCTCAGGGGTCTCTGGAAACACCATATATTTT. This translates into CASSSSSGVSGNTIYF.

The J gene is TRBJ2-1, the V gene TRBV3-1 (or the pseudogene TRBV3-2), with D possibly matching TRBD2 (6 bases). V was cut by 3 bases and J by 6 bases, with 12 bases left in between. The CDR3 is made up of 14 amino acids. Germline CDR1 is LGHDT and CDR2 is YNNKEL (reference sequence). CDR3 in DNA: TGTGCCAGCAGCCACTGGAGGGCCCCCAATGAGCAGTTCTTC. Its protein product is CASSHWRAPNEQFF.

The CDR3 nucleotides are TGTGCCAGCAGTGATCGGACGGGGAACACTGAAGCTTTCTTT. This encodes CASSDRTGNTEAFF. The gene calls are TRBV6-1 and TRBJ1-1; D gene unclear. V gave up 3 bases and J gave up 1 base, with 9 bases separating them. The germline V gene encodes CDR1 MNHNS and CDR2 SASEGT. The CDR3 is made up of 14 amino acids.

The V gene is TRBV6-2 or TRBV6-3, the J gene TRBJ2-7, with a weak D call TRBD2 (6 bases). The CDR3 sequence is 14 residues long. Germline assignment: CDR1 MNHEY and CDR2 SVGEGT. The ends were cut back, 4 bases at V and 9 bases at J, with 19 bases in the middle. The CDR3 is CASSSAGPLPGQYF. CDR3 nucleotide sequence: TGTGCCAGCAGTTCAGCGGGCCCCCTCCCTGGGCAGTACTTC.

V and J are TRBV13 and TRBJ1-3; TRBD1 matches 7 bases. This CDR3 spans 14 amino acids. V lost 3 bases, J lost 4 bases, and 3 bases stayed unmatched. Germline CDR1 PRHDT, CDR2 FYEKMQ (reference sequence). The CDR3 loop is CASSLDRPGNTIYF. In nucleotides, the CDR3 is TGTGCCAGCAGCTTGGACAGGCCCGGAAACACCATATATTTT. Full variable domain (rest looked up from reference TRBV13 and TRBJ1-3): AAGVIQSPRHLIKEKRETATLKCYPIPRHDTVYWYQQGPGQDPQFLISFYEKMQSDKGSIPDRFSAQQFSDYHSELNMSSLELGDSALYFCASSLDRPGNTIYFGEGSWLTVV.

The V and J genes are TRBV5-3 and TRBJ1-4, with D maybe TRBD1 (5 bases). TRBV5-3 is marked as an open reading frame, function uncertain. V was trimmed by 4 bases and J by 4 bases, leaving 29 bases between them. The CDR3 contains 20 residues. The DNA for the CDR3 is TGTGCCAGAAGCCTCGGTGGTTTTCGAGGGGCAACCCCCAATAATGAAAAACTGTTTTTT. As protein: CARSLGGFRGATPNNEKLFF.

This chain connects TRBV9 to TRBJ2-5, with a weak D call TRBD1 (6 bases). This CDR3 is 14 amino acids long. Looked up from germline, CDR1 is SGDLS and CDR2 is YYNGEE. Trimming shortened V by 7 bases and J by 7 bases, and 20 bases separated the two germline ends. The CDR3 region is CASGRGGLERTQYF. In DNA form, the CDR3 reads TGTGCCAGCGGCAGGGGCGGCTTAGAGAGGACCCAGTACTTC.

The CDR3 nucleotides are TGTGCCAGCAGTTACCGGGGCAGGGCGAACCCCTATGGCTACACCTTC. It encodes CASSYRGRANPYGYTF. The chain recombines TRBV6-5 with TRBJ1-2, with D perhaps TRBD1 (5 bases). Per the germline V gene, CDR1 is MNHEY and CDR2 is SVGAGI. Trimming shortened V by 2 bases and J by 4 bases, and 17 bases separated the two germline ends. CDR3 length: 16 residues.

The rearrangement joins TRBV15 to TRBJ1-1, with D possibly being TRBD1 (6 bases). This CDR3 has 14 residues. The V and J ends lost 3 bases and 1 base respectively, with 9 bases between them. Germline V gene lookup returns CDR1 LNHNV and CDR2 YYDKDF (reference sequence). The CDR3 nucleotides read TGTGCCACCAGCAGGACAGGAGGGAACACTGAAGCTTTCTTT. It specifies CATSRTGGNTEAFF.

The chain recombines TRBV10-3 with TRBJ2-7; perhaps TRBD2 as D (5 bases). The CDR3 covers 16 residues. Trimming left V 3 bases short and J 4 bases short, with 19 bases between. Looked up from germline, CDR1 is ENHRY and CDR2 is SYGVKD. The CDR3 nucleotides are TGTGCCATCAGTGAAAGATCAAGAGGGAGAGGGTACGAGCAGTACTTC. Translating gives CAISERSRGRGYEQYF.

This chain uses TRBV19 with TRBJ1-5; a possible D gene is TRBD1 (5 bases). V lost 3 bases and J lost 9, with 12 bases in between. The CDR3 is 13 amino acids. Germline V gene lookup returns CDR1 LNHDA and CDR2 SQIVND (reference sequence). The CDR3 is CASSIGGERPQHF. In DNA, the CDR3 is TGTGCCAGTAGTATTGGAGGGGAACGGCCCCAGCATTTT.

This rearrangement joins TRBV27 to TRBJ1-1; TRBD1 is a possible D gene (5 bases). Germline V CDR1 and CDR2: MNHEY, SMNVEV (reference sequence). This CDR3 is built from 15 residues. Between the trimmed V and J ends, which lost 5 bases and 6 bases, there was a span of 19 bases. The CDR3, as DNA: TGTGCCAGCAGTCCTGGGGGGACTACGGAACCTGAAGCTTTCTTT. It encodes CASSPGGTTEPEAFF.

This clone appeared once. The genes are TRBV7-8 and TRBJ1-1; no clear D. Germline lookup yields CDR1 SGHVS and CDR2 FQNEAQ. This CDR3 is built from 15 residues. Trimming took 1 base from V and 2 from J, leaving 11 bases between them. The CDR3 DNA follows: TGTGCCAGCAGCTTAGGGGTCTTTGTAAACACTGAAGCTTTCTTT. Amino acids: CASSLGVFVNTEAFF.